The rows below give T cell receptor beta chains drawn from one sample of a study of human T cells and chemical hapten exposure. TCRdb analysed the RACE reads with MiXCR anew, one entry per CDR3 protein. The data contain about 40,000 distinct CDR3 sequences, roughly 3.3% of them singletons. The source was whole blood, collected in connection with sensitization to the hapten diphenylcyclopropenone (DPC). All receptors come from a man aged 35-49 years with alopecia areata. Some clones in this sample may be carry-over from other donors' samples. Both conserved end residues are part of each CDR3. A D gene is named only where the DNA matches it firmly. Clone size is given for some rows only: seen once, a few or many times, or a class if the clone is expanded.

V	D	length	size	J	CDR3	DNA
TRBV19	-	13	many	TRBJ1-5	CAIDSGGNQPQHF	TGTGCCATAGACTCCGGGGGGAATCAGCCCCAGCATTTT
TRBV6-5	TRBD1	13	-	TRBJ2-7	CASSPGQGWEQYF	TGTGCCAGCAGCCCGGGACAGGGGTGGGAGCAGTACTTC
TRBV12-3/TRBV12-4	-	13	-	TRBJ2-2	CASSGQNTGELFF	TGTGCCAGCAGTGGCCAAAACACCGGGGAGCTGTTTTTT
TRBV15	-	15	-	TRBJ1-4	CATSRDPFASEKLFF	TGTGCCACCAGCAGAGATCCGTTCGCGTCTGAAAAACTGTTTTTT
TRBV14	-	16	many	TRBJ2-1	CASSQERESSYNEQFF	TGTGCCAGCAGCCAAGAACGGGAGAGCTCCTACAATGAGCAGTTCTTC
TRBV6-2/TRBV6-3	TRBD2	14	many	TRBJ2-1	CASIKEREWHEQFF	TGTGCCAGCATCAAGGAGCGGGAGTGGCATGAGCAGTTCTTC
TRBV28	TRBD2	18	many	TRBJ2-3	CASSPWTSGSAMADTQYF	TGTGCCAGCAGTCCTTGGACTAGCGGGAGCGCGATGGCAGATACGCAGTATTTT
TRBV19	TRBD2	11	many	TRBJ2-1	CASSETSKQFF	TGTGCCAGTAGTGAGACTAGCAAGCAGTTCTTC
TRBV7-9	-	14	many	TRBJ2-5	CASSRGGNQETQYF	TGTGCCAGCAGCCGAGGGGGAAACCAAGAGACCCAGTACTTC
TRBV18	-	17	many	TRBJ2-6	CASSPTGRSSGANVLTF	TGTGCCAGCTCACCTACCGGACGGAGCTCTGGGGCCAACGTCCTGACTTTC
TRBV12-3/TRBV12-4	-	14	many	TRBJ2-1	CASSLIREGDEQFF	TGTGCCAGCAGTTTAATCAGGGAAGGGGATGAGCAGTTCTTC
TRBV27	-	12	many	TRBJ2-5	CASSLDGETQYF	TGTGCCAGCAGTTTGGACGGAGAGACCCAGTACTTC
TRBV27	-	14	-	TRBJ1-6	CASSPGEDNSPLHF	TGTGCCAGCTCCCCAGGGGAAGATAATTCACCCCTCCACTTT
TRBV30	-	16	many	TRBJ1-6	CAWRRLGGLENSPLHF	TGTGCCTGGAGAAGGTTGGGGGGGCTGGAGAATTCACCCCTCCACTTT
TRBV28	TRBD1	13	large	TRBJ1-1	CASTRDRVSEAFF	TGTGCCAGCACCCGGGACAGGGTCTCTGAAGCTTTCTTT
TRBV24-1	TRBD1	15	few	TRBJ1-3	CATSDLQGPRNTIYF	TGTGCCACCAGTGATCTACAGGGGCCAAGAAACACCATATATTTT
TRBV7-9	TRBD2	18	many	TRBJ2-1	CASSPGTSGRIRYNEQFF	TGTGCCAGCAGCCCAGGGACTAGCGGGAGAATTCGGTACAATGAGCAGTTCTTC